These T cell receptor beta chains were read from a single sample in a study of T-cell reconstitution after alpha-beta-depleted transplantation in children. TCRdb redid the calling of the PCR reads with MiXCR, one entry per CDR3 protein. Of hundreds of thousands of distinct CDR3 sequences listed, almost 10% were seen once; the top ten hold about a tenth. Sequenced material: PBMCs from the stem cell graft donor, taken from the stem cell graft. The source is a human donor who donated a stem cell graft to a child with SCID. Each CDR3 is given with its conserved first and last residue. Each record gives: D gene, J gene, V gene, CDR3 protein. D genes are given only for firm matches.

NA TRBJ2-1 TRBV6-5 CASSLGHEQFF
TRBD2 TRBJ2-7 TRBV12-3/TRBV12-4 CASSLTSGGPSGQYF
TRBD2 TRBJ2-2 TRBV5-1 CASSLVGLAGSGTGELFF
NA TRBJ2-2 TRBV12-5 CASGPGAPTGELFF
NA TRBJ1-5 TRBV6-5 CASINRDYLSNQPQHF
NA TRBJ2-4 TRBV15 CATGDVRLAKNIQYF
TRBD1 TRBJ1-4 TRBV18 CASSPSGTDEKLFF
NA TRBJ1-2 TRBV29-1 CSVRETKDGYTF
NA TRBJ2-7 TRBV29-1 CSVSRGGEQYF
NA TRBJ2-1 TRBV10-1 CASSTPNRNEQFF
TRBD2 TRBJ2-1 TRBV10-2 CASSESGTSTRQQFF
TRBD1 TRBJ2-4 TRBV7-9 CASSFGTGDGVQYF
NA TRBJ2-1 TRBV3-1 CASSLPRAGYNEQFF
NA TRBJ2-5 TRBV15 CATSRDGGVQETQYF